The clone carrying this T cell receptor beta chain turned up a few times. One end of the junction fails to match germline, which may point to a read error. These data originate in a study of T-cell reconstitution after alpha-beta-depleted transplantation in children. Unique molecular identifiers featured in how the TCRbeta library was prepared. MiXCR, run by TCRdb on the PCR reads, gives a single entry per CDR3 protein. Seen here are approximately 240,000 distinct CDR3 sequences, approximately 11% observed once, and the top ten hold approximately 30%. The CDR3 consists of 14 residues. Germline loops: CDR1 KGHDR, CDR2 SFDVKD.

This TCR was recovered from a child younger than two with acute myeloid leukemia, due to receive a stem cell transplant. The chain links TRBV24-1 to TRBJ1-2; TRBD1 matches at 10 bases. Specimen: PBMCs, collected before TCRalphabeta/CD19-depleted stem cell transplant. The CDR3 coding sequence is TGTGCCACCAGATCAACCGGGACAGGGGACGGCTACCCCTTC. This codes for CATRSTGTGDGYPF.